The clone carrying this T cell receptor beta chain was counted between two and nine times. Synthetic templates analogous to TCR were spiked into all PCRs individually. The data were produced by immunoSEQ multiplex PCR, yet TCRdb's version contains in-frame clones alone and is incomplete. The data hold approximately 51,000 clones, with roughly 86% observed a single time. These data belong to a study of PD-L1 blockade in urothelial cancer. Study-wide background: The patients' atezolizumab therapy, 1,200 mg intravenously every 3 weeks, started in about 2014. The authors examined blood 3 weeks (second dose) and 6 weeks after treatment start.

Time point noted: pretreatment peripheral blood. The receptor's source is a man in his 60s with urothelial cancer. The material sequenced was PBMCs, taken around atezolizumab (anti-PD-L1) treatment.

In nucleotides, the CDR3 is TGTGCTGCAGACAGAGTGAACACTGAAGCTTTCTTT. Translated: CAADRVNTEAFF. The rearrangement joins TRBV7-9 to TRBJ1-1; tentative D call: TRBD1 (5 bases). The CDR3 has 12 amino acids. The germline gives CDR1 SEHNR, CDR2 FQNEAQ (reference sequence).